Sequencing of this TCR beta chain was carried out in a study of CD8 T cells in ankylosing spondylitis. Study-wide results and limits: Blood of patients with ankylosing spondylitis appeared to be characterized by a TCR beta motif of several highly homologous variants. Matched ankylosing spondylitis synovial fluid reportedly contained a significantly enriched population of disease-linked clones. Clones linked to the disease showed a CD8+ phenotype. They occurred at relatively low frequencies in peripheral blood.

The V gene lost 0 bases and the J gene lost 6 bases, with 11 bases spanning the gap. Germline V gene data show CDR1 as SGHTA and CDR2 as FQGNSA. The CDR3 contains 14 residues. This clonotype was counted ten times or more. Antigen specificity is unknown. Via MiXCR, TCRdb re-called the 5' RACE reads, giving one row per CDR3 protein. The table records 450,000 to 550,000 distinct CDR3 sequences, roughly 5.3% of them present only once. The TCR comes from a male donor with ankylosing spondylitis. The chain combines TRBV7-2 with TRBJ2-5, with D perhaps TRBD2 (6 bases). Sequencing used blood, either unsorted or a sorted T cell fraction (not recorded which). CDR3 region: CASSLARDEKTQYF. CDR3 DNA: TGTGCCAGCAGCTTAGCGCGGGACGAGAAGACCCAGTACTTC.